These 18 T cell receptor beta chains originate from one sample sequenced in a study of early T cells in non-severe SARS-CoV-2 infection. TCRdb reanalysed the 5' RACE reads using MiXCR and keeps one entry per CDR3 protein. The profile shows fewer than 65,000 distinct CDR3 sequences, about 8% of them singletons. This sample comprised whole blood, obtained at baseline. Source of these receptors: an adult who was a healthcare worker with PCR-confirmed SARS-CoV-2 infection or an uninfected control (not recorded which).

This clonotype was counted only a few times. The chain links TRBV20-1 to TRBJ2-3; D is possibly TRBD2 (5 bases). The V gene lost 3 bases and the J gene lost 0 bases, with 16 bases spanning the gap. The CDR3 sequence is 16 residues long. Germline CDR1 is DFQATT and CDR2 is SNEGSKA (reference sequence). The CDR3 DNA reads as TGCAGTGCTAGTGACGAGCGGAAGACTAGCACAGATACGCAGTATTTT. Translated, it gives CSASDERKTSTDTQYF.

This clonotype was counted at least ten times. J is TRBJ2-3 and V is TRBV4-3; D is unclear. Germline V gene lookup returns CDR1 LGHNA and CDR2 YSLEER. The CDR3 is made up of 15 amino acids. V was clipped by 1 base and J by 0 bases, with 8 bases between them. The CDR3 DNA is TGCGCCAGCAGCCAAGGCATAGGGAGCACAGATACGCAGTATTTT. Its translation is CASSQGIGSTDTQYF.

This clonotype was recorded at least ten times. The CDR3 protein is CASSMREGTDTQYF. In DNA, the CDR3 is TGTGCCAGTAGTATGAGAGAGGGCACAGATACGCAGTATTTT. V is TRBV19 and J is TRBJ2-3, with unresolved D. In germline, CDR1 is LNHDA, CDR2 SQIVND (reference sequence). CDR3 length equals 14 residues. V was shortened by 3 bases and J by 1 base, with 8 bases between the two germline ends.

This clonotype was counted a single time. Just one base apart from a much larger clone, this may be a read error. The chain combines TRBV6-6 with TRBJ1-1; a possible D gene is TRBD1 (6 bases). Germline V gene sequence: CDR1 MNHNY, CDR2 SVGAGI (reference sequence). The CDR3 spans 14 residues. CDR3 residues: CVSSKGGDSYRSFF. In DNA, the CDR3 is TGTGTCAGCAGTAAGGGGGGCGACAGCTATAGGTCTTTCTTT.

This clonotype was observed at least ten times. This sequence joins TRBV20-1 and TRBJ2-5; D may be TRBD2 (5 bases). The ends were cut back, 4 bases at V and 2 bases at J, with 14 bases in the middle. The CDR3 spans 14 residues. Germline V gives CDR1 DFQATT, CDR2 SNEGSKA (reference sequence). CDR3 sequence reads: CSAISWERQETQYF. Written as DNA, the CDR3 is TGCAGTGCTATTTCGTGGGAGCGGCAAGAGACCCAGTACTTC.

This chain links TRBV3-1 with TRBJ2-3; TRBD2 matches 14 bases. The ends lost 10 bases at V and 4 bases at J; junction bases unmatched: 7. This CDR3 has 15 amino acids. The germline V gene encodes CDR1 LGHDT and CDR2 YNNKEL (reference sequence). The CDR3 protein is CATGLAGGWSDTQYF. For the CDR3, the DNA is TGTGCCACCGGACTAGCGGGAGGATGGTCAGATACGCAGTATTTT.

The table lists this clonotype with a few counts. The rearrangement links TRBV12-3 or TRBV12-4 to TRBJ2-7, with 10 nucleotides matching TRBD2. The CDR3 contains 14 residues. J was trimmed by 5 bases and V by 5 bases; bases with no gene match: 6. CDR3 nucleotides: TGTGCCAGCAGTAGCGGGAGGGTAATTGACGAGCAGTACTTC. Its translation is CASSSGRVIDEQYF.

This clonotype was counted ten times or more. This chain connects TRBV14 to TRBJ2-7; 9 nucleotides line up with TRBD1. CDR1 and CDR2 from the germline V gene are SGHDN and FVKESK. The junction had 7 bases not matched to a gene; V was cut back by 4 bases and J by 3 bases. This CDR3 has 15 amino acids. CDR3 region: CASSPTGGMVYEQYF. In nucleotides, the CDR3 is TGTGCCAGCAGCCCGACAGGGGGTATGGTCTACGAGCAGTACTTC. Looking up the rest from reference TRBV14 and TRBJ2-7 gives the full variable domain: EAGVTQFPSHSVIEKGQTVTLRCDPISGHDNLYWYRRVMGKEIKFLLHFVKESKQDESGMPNNRFLAERTGGTYSTLKVQPAELEDSGVYFCASSPTGGMVYEQYFGPGTRLTVT.

This clonotype occurred a few times. The chain joins TRBV7-9 to TRBJ2-6; possibly TRBD1 for D (5 bases). Germline V gene data show CDR1 as SEHNR and CDR2 as FQNEAQ (reference sequence). The V end lost 2 bases, the J end lost 14 bases, and 13 bases lay between the germline ends. The CDR3 is 13 amino acids. The CDR3 spells CASSLKGPPFLTF. CDR3 sequence (DNA): TGTGCCAGCAGCTTAAAGGGGCCTCCGTTCCTGACTTTC.

This clonotype has more than one count but fewer than ten. The V gene is TRBV7-2, the J gene TRBJ1-1; tentatively, D is TRBD1 (5 bases). V dropped 6 bases and J dropped 8 bases, with 16 bases sitting between them. The CDR3 is 13 residues long. The germline gives CDR1 SGHTA, CDR2 FQGNSA. CDR3 amino acids: CASRGAGQPEAFF. For the CDR3, the DNA is TGTGCCAGCAGGGGAGCAGGGCAGCCGGAAGCTTTCTTT.

This clonotype showed up many times. This rearrangement joins TRBV29-1 to TRBJ2-1; D could derive from TRBD1 or TRBD2 (5 bases each). V lost 0 bases, J lost 5 bases, and 11 bases lay in between. Germline assignment: CDR1 SQVTM and CDR2 ANQGSEA. The CDR3 totals 14 residues. CDR3 in DNA: TGCAGCGTTGAAGACGGGGCTTCAAACAATGAGCAGTTCTTC. Translation: CSVEDGASNNEQFF.

The V call is TRBV4-3, the J call TRBJ1-1; D gene unclear. This CDR3 contains 15 residues. V dropped 1 base and J dropped 0 bases, with 9 bases sitting between them. Germline assignment: CDR1 LGHNA and CDR2 YSLEER. The CDR3, as DNA: TGCGCCAGCAGCCAAGGCGTCAGCTTGAACACTGAAGCTTTCTTT. It encodes CASSQGVSLNTEAFF.

This clonotype was picked up a small number of times. V is TRBV10-2 and J is TRBJ2-2; the D gene is possibly TRBD2 (5 bases). Germline V gene lookup returns CDR1 WSHSY and CDR2 SAAADI. This CDR3 spans 12 amino acids. Trimming left V 6 bases short and J 6 bases short, with 8 bases between. CDR3 nucleotide sequence: TGCGCCAGCAGGGCGGGTCCCGGGGAGCTGTTTTTT. It translates to CASRAGPGELFF.

This clonotype was detected ten times or more. The chain joins TRBV28 to TRBJ2-7; the match to TRBD2 covers 7 bases. With 6 bases clipped from V and 1 base from J, the junction kept 6 bases outside the gene matches. CDR1 is MDHEN, CDR2 SYDVKM, per germline. This CDR3 contains 14 residues. The CDR3 here is CASRNPGGSYEQYF. In DNA, the CDR3 is TGTGCCAGCAGGAACCCGGGAGGATCCTACGAGCAGTACTTC.

The chain is built from TRBV20-1 and TRBJ2-4; maybe TRBD2 (5 bases). Trimming removed 0 bases at V and 8 bases at J, with 14 bases between. Looked up from germline, CDR1 is DFQATT and CDR2 is SNEGSKA (reference sequence). CDR3 length: 14 amino acids. CDR3 sequence reads: CSARDRVRGDIQYF. The CDR3 DNA reads as TGCAGTGCTAGAGATCGGGTCCGGGGTGACATTCAGTACTTC.

This rearrangement joins TRBV12-3 or TRBV12-4 to TRBJ2-1; the D is unclear. Trimming removed 1 base from V and 8 bases from J, with 3 bases in between. CDR3 length equals 11 residues. The CDR3 region has the DNA TGTGCCAGCAGTTTAGTAGATGAGCAGTTCTTC. Protein sequence: CASSLVDEQFF.

V and J are TRBV12-3 or TRBV12-4 and TRBJ2-3, with 7 bases identical to TRBD1. Unmatched junction bases numbered 5, after V lost 6 bases and J lost 2 bases. The CDR3 covers 14 residues. The chain's CDR3 is CASRGTAVTDTQYF. CDR3 DNA sequence: TGTGCCAGCAGAGGGACAGCCGTCACAGATACGCAGTATTTT.

The chain links TRBV19 to TRBJ2-7; D not resolved. Trimming took 5 bases from V and 3 from J, leaving 11 bases between them. The CDR3 extends over 13 amino acids. Germline assignment: CDR1 LNHDA and CDR2 SQIVND (reference sequence). The DNA of the CDR3 is TGTGCCAGTAGTCCGTTGGGGAACTACGAGCAGTACTTC. It translates to CASSPLGNYEQYF.